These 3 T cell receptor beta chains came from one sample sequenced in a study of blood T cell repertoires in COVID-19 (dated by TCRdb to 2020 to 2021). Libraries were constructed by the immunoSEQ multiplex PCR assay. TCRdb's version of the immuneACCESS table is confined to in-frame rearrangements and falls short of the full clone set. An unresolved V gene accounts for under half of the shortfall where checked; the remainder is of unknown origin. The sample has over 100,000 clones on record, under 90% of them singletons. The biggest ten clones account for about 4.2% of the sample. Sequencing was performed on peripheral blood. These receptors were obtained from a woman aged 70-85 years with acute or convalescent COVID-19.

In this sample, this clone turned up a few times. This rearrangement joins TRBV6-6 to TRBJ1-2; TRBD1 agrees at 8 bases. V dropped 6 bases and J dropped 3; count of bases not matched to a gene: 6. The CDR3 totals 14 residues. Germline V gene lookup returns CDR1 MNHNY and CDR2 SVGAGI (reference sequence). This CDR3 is CASSPRGPDYGYTF. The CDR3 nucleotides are TGTGCCAGCAGCCCCAGGGGGCCGGACTATGGCTACACCTTC.

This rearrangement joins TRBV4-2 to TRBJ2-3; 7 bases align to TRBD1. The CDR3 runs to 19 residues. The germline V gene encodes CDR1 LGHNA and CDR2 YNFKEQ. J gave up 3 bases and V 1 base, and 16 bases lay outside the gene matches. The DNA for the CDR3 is TGTGCCAGCAGCCAAGTGGAAGGGGGCCCTCCTCCATGGACAGATACGCAGTATTTT. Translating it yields CASSQVEGGPPPWTDTQYF.

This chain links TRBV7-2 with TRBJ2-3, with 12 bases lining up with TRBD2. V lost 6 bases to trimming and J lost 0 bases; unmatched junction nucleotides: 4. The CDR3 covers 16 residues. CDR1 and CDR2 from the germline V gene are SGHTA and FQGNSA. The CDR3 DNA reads TGTGCCAGCAGGACTAGCGGGGGCCTCAGCACAGATACGCAGTATTTT. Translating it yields CASRTSGGLSTDTQYF.